This T cell receptor beta chain emerged from a study of blood T cell repertoires in COVID-19. Study as a whole: The study drew acute and convalescent COVID-19 samples from the United States, Italy and Spain.

Original methodology: Reference gene primer amplification gave estimated nucleated cell counts. Generated by immunoSEQ multiplex PCR, the TCRdb table keeps only in-frame clones and is missing some. D and trimming were read from the DNA, whereas the V and J calls and clone size are those reported in that table. The table lists about 190,000 clones, roughly three quarters of them singletons, with approximately 16% in the top ten. Everyone who took part was roughly 18 to 89 years old, and they came from 24 US areas. The sequence was obtained from a woman between 45 and 60 years old with acute COVID-19. The specimen was PBMCs or T cells enriched from blood (not recorded which).

The CDR3 spells CASSRGGAADTQYF. The CDR3, as DNA: TGTGCCAGCAGCCGCGGGGGGGCCGCAGATACGCAGTATTTT. The genes are TRBV7-3 and TRBJ2-3, with TRBD2 matching 9 bases. This CDR3 has 14 residues. Trimming removed 5 bases from V and 4 bases from J; junction bases left unmatched: 4. CDR1 and CDR2 (germline): SGHTA, FQGTGA. The complete variable domain, with remaining parts taken from reference TRBV7-3 and TRBJ2-3, reads GAGVSQTPSNKVTEKGKYVELRCDPISGHTALYWYRQSLGQGPEFLIYFQGTGAADDSGLPNDRFFAVRPEGSVSTLKIQRTERGDSAVYLCASSRGGAADTQYFGPGTRLTVL.